The TCR beta chain described here comes from a study of T cells after posttransplantation cyclophosphamide. Cells defined as naive were viable CD3+CD4+ or CD3+CD8+ and CCR7+CD45RA+CD45RO-CD95-CD27+CD28+. The related graft donor's blood sample was taken on the day of bone marrow donation. The CDR3 loop spans 13 amino acids. Germline CDR1 reads ENHRY; CDR2 reads SYGVKD. V dropped 6 bases and J dropped 0 bases, with 8 bases sitting between them. Assay used: immunoSEQ multiplex PCR; TCRdb lists only in-frame clones, some missing. The sample has roughly 20,000 clones, 95% to 98% seen once; the top ten hold under 0.2%. Study-wide results and caveats: Later blood repertoires were often dominated by clones from the donor CD8+ memory compartment. Blood and skin or GI T cell repertoires showed limited TRB overlap.

Concerning this clone itself: Its antigen is unidentified.

The chain employs TRBV10-3 and TRBJ1-1; D is uncertain. Sequencing input: naive CD4+ T cells sorted from PBMCs. The receptor's source is a man in his forties or fifties in good health, CMV-negative, and a related stem cell transplant donor. The CDR3 region has the DNA TGTGCCATCAGCCCAGGCATGAACACTGAAGCTTTCTTT. Translated, it gives CAISPGMNTEAFF.